This TCR beta chain was sequenced for a study of blood T cell repertoires in COVID-19 (dated by TCRdb to the early 2020s). For the study in its entirety: Samples from collaborators originated in the United States, Italy and Spain and spanned both the acute and convalescent phases of COVID-19. Samples came from the ongoing ImmuneRACE study (first 160 participants) plus 1,254 subjects from 6 global collaborators. Nearly every sample came with metadata listing a de-identified subject ID, COVID-19 status, age in years and sex. The repertoires were released in a freely available public database intended as a resource for research on the immune response to SARS-CoV-2. Subjects who had been exposed to COVID-19, were actively infected with it, or had recovered from it provided the deeply sampled blood TCRbeta repertoires that made up the dataset. Where available, HLA class I and class II types were taken from metadata supplied by the sample provider and were not determined by assay-based typing. The prospective study material was composed of cDNA or gDNA derived from T cells, B-cell-depleted T cells, or PBMCs. Here is what the overall study found, with its caveats: How much clinical and demographic metadata was included differed by source and by participant, and the metadata was provided uncurated.

Each collaborating institution followed its own protocols to collect whole blood in K2EDTA tubes. For TCRbeta analysis, collaborators shipped samples in one of three forms: frozen whole blood, isolated PBMCs, or DNA extracted from either of those sample types. TCRbeta CDR3 regions were amplified from genomic DNA by means of the immunoSEQ Assay, a bias-controlled multiplex PCR. The paper's processing steps were these. The number of nucleated cells in each sample was estimated by amplification of reference gene primers within the assay. Sequence reads were collapsed and filtered to measure the absolute abundance of every unique TCRbeta CDR3 rearrangement. For each sample, productive Simpson clonality was calculated as the square root of Simpson's diversity index across productive rearrangements. This immuneACCESS table, as held by TCRdb, lists in-frame sequences with V and J called but not all clones. Of the missing ones, under half trace to an unresolved V gene in checked studies; the others have no known cause. Clone size and V and J calls were adopted from that table, with D and trimming inferred from the DNA. This sample has 140,000 to 150,000 clones in its table, and over 80% of those were observed once. The ten largest clones take up 1.7% of the sample.

The CDR3 spans 13 residues, from the cysteine through the phenylalanine. CDR3 DNA is the only sequence kept; it has 39 bases, read in frame from the first base. V is cut by 0 bases and J by 8 bases, and the space between the germline ends is 8 bases. The germline V gene gives CDR1 as SNHLY and CDR2 as FYNNEI. A remark on this clone: Its recognized antigen is unknown. No base qualities exist here, and no much larger clone lies one base off it.

Sequenced material: peripheral blood. The rearrangement combines TRBV2 with TRBJ1-5, with no confident D gene call. The sequence was obtained from a woman aged 50 to 60 with acute or convalescent COVID-19. The CDR3 reads CASSEARLEPQHF. The bases read TGTGCCAGCAGTGAAGCGCGTCTAGAGCCCCAGCATTTT.